This T cell receptor (beta chain) was recovered during a study of CD8 T cells in ankylosing spondylitis. Libraries of TCR beta came from quantitative 5'-RACE with molecular barcodes. MiXCR, run by TCRdb on the 5' RACE reads, gives a single entry per CDR3 protein. This table holds some 38,000 distinct CDR3 sequences, 9% to 12% found once. CDR3 length: 16 amino acids. The germline gives CDR1 MNHEY, CDR2 SVGEGT. V dropped 8 bases and J dropped 3; count of bases not matched to a gene: 7. Details on this clonotype: Its specificity is unknown.

Findings of the study overall: Reports say disease-linked clones showed up significantly more in matched ankylosing spondylitis synovial fluid.

The TCR originated in a male donor with ankylosing spondylitis or in good health (not recorded which). The rearrangement joins TRBV6-2 or TRBV6-3 to TRBJ2-7, with TRBD2 matching over 16 bases. Material: blood, either unsorted or a sorted T cell fraction (not recorded which). The CDR3 coding sequence is TGTGCCAGCGGAAGTGGGACTAGCGGGAGGGACTACGAGCAGTACTTC. Amino acid sequence: CASGSGTSGRDYEQYF.